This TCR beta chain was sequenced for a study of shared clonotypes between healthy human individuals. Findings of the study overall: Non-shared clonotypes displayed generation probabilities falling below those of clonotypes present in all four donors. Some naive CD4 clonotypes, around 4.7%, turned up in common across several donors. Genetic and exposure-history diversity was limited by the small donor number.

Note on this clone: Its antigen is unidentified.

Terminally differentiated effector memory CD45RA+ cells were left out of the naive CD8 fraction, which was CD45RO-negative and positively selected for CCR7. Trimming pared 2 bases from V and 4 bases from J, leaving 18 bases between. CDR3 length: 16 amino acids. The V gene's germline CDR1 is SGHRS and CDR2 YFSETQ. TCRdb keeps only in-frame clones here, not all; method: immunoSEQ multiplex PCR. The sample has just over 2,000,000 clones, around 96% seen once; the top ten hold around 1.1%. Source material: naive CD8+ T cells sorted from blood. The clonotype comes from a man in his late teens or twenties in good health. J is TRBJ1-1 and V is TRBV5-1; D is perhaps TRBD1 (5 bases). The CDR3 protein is CASSLPDPVQGTEAFF. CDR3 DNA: TGCGCCAGCAGCTTACCTGATCCAGTCCAGGGCACTGAAGCTTTCTTT. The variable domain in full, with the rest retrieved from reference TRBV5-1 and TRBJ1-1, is KAGVTQTPRYLIKTRGQQVTLSCSPISGHRSVSWYQQTPGQGLQFLFEYFSETQRNKGNFPGRFSGRQFSNSRSEMNVSTLELGDSALYLCASSLPDPVQGTEAFFGQGTRLTVV.